A single sample is the source of the 7 T cell receptor beta chains below, sequenced in a study of T cells after yellow fever vaccination. TCRdb independently ran MiXCR on the 5' RACE reads; one entry per CDR3 protein. The sample holds about 320,000 distinct CDR3 sequences, around 6.8% seen once. The specimen comprised PBMCs, sampled approximately 40 days after the first yellow fever vaccination. Every receptor here comes from a man in his late teens or twenties who received the YFV17D yellow fever vaccine.

This clonotype occurred many times. V and J are TRBV27 and TRBJ1-5; tentatively, D is TRBD1 (6 bases). This CDR3 is 13 amino acids long. V lost 4 bases to trimming and J lost 5 bases, with 9 bases between them. Germline loops: CDR1 MNHEY, CDR2 SMNVEV (reference sequence). The CDR3 spells CASSYRGDQPQHF. The CDR3 DNA is TGTGCCAGCAGTTATAGGGGGGATCAGCCCCAGCATTTT.

This clonotype was seen repeatedly, ten times or more. The gene calls are TRBV5-1 and TRBJ2-5; D is possibly TRBD2 (5 bases). V lost 2 bases and J 7 bases, leaving 21 bases between the germline ends. CDR3 length equals 16 residues. CDR1 is SGHRS, CDR2 YFSETQ, per germline. CDR3 region: CASSFTDSLSKGTQYF. The CDR3 bases are TGCGCCAGCAGCTTTACGGACTCGCTCTCCAAAGGGACCCAGTACTTC.

A few counts support this clonotype. This rearrangement joins TRBV5-4 to TRBJ2-3; 12 nucleotides match TRBD2. The CDR3 totals 15 residues. V lost 2 bases, J lost 8 bases, and 6 bases stayed unmatched. Germline lookup yields CDR1 SGHNT and CDR2 YYREEE (reference sequence). CDR3 DNA sequence: TGTGCCAGCAGCTTAGCTAGCGGGGGGGCTGGTACGCAGTATTTT. It is translated as CASSLASGGAGTQYF.

The CDR3: CASSPGRSTNEKLFF. CDR3 nucleotides: TGCGCCAGCAGCCCAGGGAGATCAACTAATGAAAAACTGTTTTTT. The rearrangement uses TRBV5-1 and TRBJ1-4; weak D call: TRBD1 (5 bases). The length of the CDR3 is 15 residues. CDR1 and CDR2 from the germline V gene are SGHRS and YFSETQ. With 4 bases removed from V and 0 bases from J, the gap between germline ends came to 10 bases.

This clonotype has a handful of counts. The rearrangement uses TRBV2 and TRBJ1-1, with D possibly being TRBD1 (5 bases). The CDR3 spans 14 residues. Per germline, CDR1 SNHLY and CDR2 FYNNEI. V was cut by 3 bases and J by 1 base, with 9 bases left in between. CDR3 nucleotide sequence: TGTGCCAGCAGTGACAGGGCTTGGAACACTGAAGCTTTCTTT. It specifies CASSDRAWNTEAFF.

This clonotype occurred a few times. The chain joins TRBV7-9 to TRBJ2-7, with 8 bases matching TRBD2. CDR3 length: 14 residues. Looked up from germline, CDR1 is SEHNR and CDR2 is FQNEAQ (reference sequence). V was pared by 3 bases and J by 1 base, with 2 bases of the junction left unmatched. DNA of the CDR3: TGTGCCAGCAGCTTCTTAGCGGGATCCTACGAGCAGTACTTC. Its protein is CASSFLAGSYEQYF. Together with reference TRBV7-9 and TRBJ2-7, the CDR3 gives the full variable domain: DTGVSQNPRHKITKRGQNVTFRCDPISEHNRLYWYRQTLGQGPEFLTYFQNEAQLEKSRLLSDRFSAERPKGSFSTLEIQRTEQGDSAMYLCASSFLAGSYEQYFGPGTRLTVT.

This clonotype was seen only a few times. This chain links TRBV6-5 with TRBJ2-5; possible D gene TRBD2, 6 bases. Germline lookup yields CDR1 MNHEY and CDR2 SVGAGI. Between the trimmed V and J ends, which lost 0 bases and 1 base, there was a span of 6 bases. The CDR3 length is 14 residues. The CDR3 loop is CASSYSSGQETQYF. CDR3 DNA: TGTGCCAGCAGTTACTCTAGCGGCCAAGAGACCCAGTACTTC.